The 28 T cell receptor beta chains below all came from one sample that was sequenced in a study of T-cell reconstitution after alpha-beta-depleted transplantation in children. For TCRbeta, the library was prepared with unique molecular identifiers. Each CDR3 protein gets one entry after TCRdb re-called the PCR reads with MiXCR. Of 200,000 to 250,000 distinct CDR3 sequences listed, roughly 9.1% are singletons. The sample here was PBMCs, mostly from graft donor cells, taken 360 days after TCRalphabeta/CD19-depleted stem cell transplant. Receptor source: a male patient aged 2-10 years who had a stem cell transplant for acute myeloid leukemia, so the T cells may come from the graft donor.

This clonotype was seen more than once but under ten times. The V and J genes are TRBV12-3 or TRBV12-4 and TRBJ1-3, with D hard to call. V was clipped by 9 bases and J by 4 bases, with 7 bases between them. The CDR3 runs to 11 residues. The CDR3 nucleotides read TGTGCCAGTGGAGAGGGAAACACCATATATTTT. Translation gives CASGEGNTIYF.

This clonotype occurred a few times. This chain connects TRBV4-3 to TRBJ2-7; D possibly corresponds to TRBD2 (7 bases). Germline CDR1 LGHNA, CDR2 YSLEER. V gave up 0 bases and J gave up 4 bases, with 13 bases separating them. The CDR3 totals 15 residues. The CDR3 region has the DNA TGCGCCAGCAGCCAAGATACAAGGGGGGGGTACGAGCAGTACTTC. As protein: CASSQDTRGGYEQYF.

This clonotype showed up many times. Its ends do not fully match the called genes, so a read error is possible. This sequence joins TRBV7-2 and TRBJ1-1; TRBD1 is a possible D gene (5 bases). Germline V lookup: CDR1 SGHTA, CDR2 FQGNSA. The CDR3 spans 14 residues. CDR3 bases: TGTGCCAGCAGCCTGGGACTGATGAACACTGAAGCCTTCTTT. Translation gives CASSLGLMNTEAFF.

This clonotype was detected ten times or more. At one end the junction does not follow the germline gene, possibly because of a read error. The CDR3 sequence is CASSPDSYEQYF. DNA for the CDR3: TGTGCCAGCTCACCGGACAGCTACGAGCAGTACTTC. The chain carries TRBV5-1 and TRBJ2-7, with a tentative D call TRBD1 (6 bases). Germline V lookup: CDR1 SGHRS, CDR2 YFSETQ. This CDR3 has 12 residues.

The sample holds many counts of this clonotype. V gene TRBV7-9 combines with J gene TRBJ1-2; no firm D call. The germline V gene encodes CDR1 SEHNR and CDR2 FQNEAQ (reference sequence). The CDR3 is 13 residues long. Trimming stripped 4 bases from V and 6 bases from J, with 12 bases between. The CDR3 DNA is TGTGCCAGCAGCTCCCTGCCTGTGAATGGCTACACCTTC. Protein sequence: CASSSLPVNGYTF.

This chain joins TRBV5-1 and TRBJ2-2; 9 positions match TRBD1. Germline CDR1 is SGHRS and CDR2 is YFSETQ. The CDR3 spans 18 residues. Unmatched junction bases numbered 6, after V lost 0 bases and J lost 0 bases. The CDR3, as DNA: TGCGCCAGCAGCTTGGCTGAAGGGGACAGGGCGAACACCGGGGAGCTGTTTTTT. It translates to CASSLAEGDRANTGELFF.

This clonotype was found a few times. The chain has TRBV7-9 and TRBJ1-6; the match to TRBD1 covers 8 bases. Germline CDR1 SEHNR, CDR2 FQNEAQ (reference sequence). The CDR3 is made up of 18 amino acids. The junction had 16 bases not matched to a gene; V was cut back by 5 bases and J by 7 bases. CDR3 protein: CASSAAWGRTGMNSPLHF. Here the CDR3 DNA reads TGTGCCAGCAGCGCCGCGTGGGGTCGGACAGGGATGAATTCACCCCTCCACTTT.

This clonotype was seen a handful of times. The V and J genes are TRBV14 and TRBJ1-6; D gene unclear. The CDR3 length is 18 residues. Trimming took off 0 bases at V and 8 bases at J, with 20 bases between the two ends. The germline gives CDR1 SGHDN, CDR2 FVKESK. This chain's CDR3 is CASSQDLAGFGVDSPLHF. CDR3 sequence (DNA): TGTGCCAGCAGCCAAGATCTCGCAGGTTTTGGGGTTGATTCACCCCTCCACTTT.

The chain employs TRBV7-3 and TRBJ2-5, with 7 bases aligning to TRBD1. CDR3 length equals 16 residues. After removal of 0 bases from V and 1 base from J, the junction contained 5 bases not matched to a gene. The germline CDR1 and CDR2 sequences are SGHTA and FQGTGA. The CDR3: CASSLTGTARQETQYF. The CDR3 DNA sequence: TGTGCCAGCAGCTTAACCGGGACAGCCCGCCAAGAGACCCAGTACTTC.

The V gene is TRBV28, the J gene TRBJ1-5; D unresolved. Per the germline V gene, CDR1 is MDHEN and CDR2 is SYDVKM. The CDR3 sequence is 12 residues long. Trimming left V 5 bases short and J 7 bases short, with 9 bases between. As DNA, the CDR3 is TGTGCCAGCAGTGATCCGGGGCAGCCCCAGCATTTT. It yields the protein CASSDPGQPQHF.

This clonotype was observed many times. CDR3 nucleotides: TGCGCCAGCAGCCAAGAGAGGGGGACAGCTAATGAGCAGTTCTTC. This encodes CASSQERGTANEQFF. The chain uses TRBV4-1 and TRBJ2-1, with 7 bases aligning to TRBD1. V shed 0 bases, J shed 7 bases, and the junction held 6 bases outside the gene matches. Looked up from germline, CDR1 is MGHRA and CDR2 is YSYEKL. The CDR3 spans 15 residues.

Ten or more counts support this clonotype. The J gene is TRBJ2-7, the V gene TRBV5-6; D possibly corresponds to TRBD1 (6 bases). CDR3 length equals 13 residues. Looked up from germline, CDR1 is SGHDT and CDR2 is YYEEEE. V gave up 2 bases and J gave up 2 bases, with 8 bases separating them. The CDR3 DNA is TGTGCCAGCAGCTTCCAGGGGCCCTACGAGCAGTACTTC. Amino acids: CASSFQGPYEQYF.

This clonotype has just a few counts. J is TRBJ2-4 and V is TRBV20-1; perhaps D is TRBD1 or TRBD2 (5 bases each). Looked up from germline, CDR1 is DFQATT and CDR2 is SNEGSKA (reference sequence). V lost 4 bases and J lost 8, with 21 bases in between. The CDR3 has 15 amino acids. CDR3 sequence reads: CSATYPSEMGDIQYF. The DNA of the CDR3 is TGCAGTGCTACCTATCCCTCGGAGATGGGGGACATTCAGTACTTC.

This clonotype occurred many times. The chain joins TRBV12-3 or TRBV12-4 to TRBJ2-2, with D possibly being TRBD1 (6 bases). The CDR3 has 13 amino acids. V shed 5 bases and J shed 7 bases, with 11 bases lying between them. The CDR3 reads CASSPTGFGELFF. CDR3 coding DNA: TGTGCCAGCAGTCCGACAGGCTTCGGGGAGCTGTTTTTT.

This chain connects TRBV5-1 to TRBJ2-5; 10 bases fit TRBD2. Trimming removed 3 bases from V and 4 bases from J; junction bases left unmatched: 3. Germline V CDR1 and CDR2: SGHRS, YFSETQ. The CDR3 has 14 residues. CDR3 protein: CASSSSSGRETQYF. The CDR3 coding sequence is TGCGCCAGCAGCTCCTCTAGCGGGAGAGAGACCCAGTACTTC. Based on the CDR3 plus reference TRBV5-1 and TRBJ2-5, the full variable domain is KAGVTQTPRYLIKTRGQQVTLSCSPISGHRSVSWYQQTPGQGLQFLFEYFSETQRNKGNFPGRFSGRQFSNSRSEMNVSTLELGDSALYLCASSSSSGRETQYFGPGTRLLVL.

The CDR3 coding sequence is TGCAGTGCTAGAGTGAGAGGACCCCGAACCCCCTACGAGCAGTACTTC. Amino acid sequence: CSARVRGPRTPYEQYF. The chain employs TRBV20-1 and TRBJ2-7; D remains ambiguous. Germline loops: CDR1 DFQATT, CDR2 SNEGSKA (reference sequence). Trimming removed 1 base at V and 2 bases at J, with 18 bases between. The CDR3 contains 16 residues.

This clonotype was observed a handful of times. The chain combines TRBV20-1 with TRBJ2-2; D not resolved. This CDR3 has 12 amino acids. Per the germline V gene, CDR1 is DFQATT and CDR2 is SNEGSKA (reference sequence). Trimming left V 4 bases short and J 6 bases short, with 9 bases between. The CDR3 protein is CSAKSGAGELFF. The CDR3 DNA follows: TGCAGTGCTAAGAGTGGGGCCGGGGAGCTGTTTTTT.

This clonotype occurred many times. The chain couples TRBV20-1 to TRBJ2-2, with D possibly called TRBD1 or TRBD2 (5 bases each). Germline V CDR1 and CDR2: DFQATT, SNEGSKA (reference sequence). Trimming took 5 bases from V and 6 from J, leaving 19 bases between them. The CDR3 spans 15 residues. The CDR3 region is CSARGDRGYAGELFF. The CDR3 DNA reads TGCAGTGCTCGAGGGGATCGCGGCTACGCCGGGGAGCTGTTTTTT.

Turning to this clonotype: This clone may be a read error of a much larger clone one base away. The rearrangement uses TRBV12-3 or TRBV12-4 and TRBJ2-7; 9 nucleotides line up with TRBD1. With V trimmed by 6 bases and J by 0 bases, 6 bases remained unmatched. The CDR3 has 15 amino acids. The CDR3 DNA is TGTGCCAGCAGCACCGGGACAGGGAGCTCCTACGAGCAGTACGTC. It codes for CASSTGTGSSYEQYV.

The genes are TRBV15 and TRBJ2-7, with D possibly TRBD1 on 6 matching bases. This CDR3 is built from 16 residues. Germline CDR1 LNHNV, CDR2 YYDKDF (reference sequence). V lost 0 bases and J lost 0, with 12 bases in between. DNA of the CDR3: TGTGCCACCAGCAGAGATATCGACAGGAGCTCCTACGAGCAGTACTTC. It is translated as CATSRDIDRSSYEQYF.

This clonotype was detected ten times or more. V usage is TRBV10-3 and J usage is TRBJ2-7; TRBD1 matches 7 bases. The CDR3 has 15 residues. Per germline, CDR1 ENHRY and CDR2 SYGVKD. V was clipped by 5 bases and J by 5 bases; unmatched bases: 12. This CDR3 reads CAISSTGDGGNEQYF. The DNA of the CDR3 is TGTGCCATCAGTTCAACAGGGGACGGAGGTAACGAGCAGTACTTC.

The CDR3, as DNA: TGTGCCAGCAGCGTCAGGGGGCAAGAGACCCAGTACTTC. It specifies CASSVRGQETQYF. V and J are TRBV9 and TRBJ2-5; 7 positions agree with TRBD1. Germline V CDR1 and CDR2: SGDLS, YYNGEE. The CDR3 consists of 13 residues. Trimming cost V 2 bases and J 2 bases; bases outside gene matches: 0.

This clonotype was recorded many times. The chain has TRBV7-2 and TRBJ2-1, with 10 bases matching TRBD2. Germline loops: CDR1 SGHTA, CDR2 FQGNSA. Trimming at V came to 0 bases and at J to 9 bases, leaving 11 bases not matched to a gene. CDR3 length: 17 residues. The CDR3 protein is CASSLALLAGASGEQFF. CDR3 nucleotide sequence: TGTGCCAGCAGCTTAGCGCTTCTAGCGGGAGCTTCGGGTGAGCAGTTCTTC.

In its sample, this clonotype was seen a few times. As DNA, the CDR3 is TGCGCCAGCAGCTTGCTAGCGGGGGCCACCACAGATACGCAGTATTTT. Encoded protein: CASSLLAGATTDTQYF. The chain recombines TRBV5-1 with TRBJ2-3, with 10 bases fitting TRBD2. The CDR3 consists of 16 residues. V was clipped by 1 base and J by 2 bases; unmatched bases: 4. In germline, CDR1 is SGHRS, CDR2 YFSETQ.

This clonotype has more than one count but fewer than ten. CDR3: CSVYGGNTEAFF. The CDR3 DNA reads TGCAGCGTTTATGGGGGAAACACTGAAGCTTTCTTT. The genes are TRBV29-1 and TRBJ1-1; tentative D call: TRBD1 (5 bases). V was cut by 5 bases and J by 2 bases, with 9 bases left in between. The CDR3 extends over 12 amino acids. The V gene's germline CDR1 is SQVTM and CDR2 ANQGSEA.

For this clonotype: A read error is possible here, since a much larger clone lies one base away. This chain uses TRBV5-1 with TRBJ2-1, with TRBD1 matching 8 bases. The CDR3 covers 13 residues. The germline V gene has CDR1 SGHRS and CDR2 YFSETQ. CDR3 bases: TGCACCAGCACACAGGGGGTGTACAATGAGCAGTTCTTC. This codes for CTSTQGVYNEQFF.

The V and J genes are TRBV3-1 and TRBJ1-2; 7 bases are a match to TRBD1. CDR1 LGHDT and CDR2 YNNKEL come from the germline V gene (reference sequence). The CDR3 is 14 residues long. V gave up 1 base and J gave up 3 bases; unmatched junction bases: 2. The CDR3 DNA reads TGTGCCAGCAGCCAAGCAGGGGGTGACTATGGCTACACCTTC. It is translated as CASSQAGGDYGYTF.

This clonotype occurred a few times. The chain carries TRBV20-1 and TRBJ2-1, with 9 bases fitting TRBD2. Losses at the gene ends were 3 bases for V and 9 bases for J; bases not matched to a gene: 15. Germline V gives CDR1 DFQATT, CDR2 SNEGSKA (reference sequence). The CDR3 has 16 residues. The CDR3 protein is CSASHGGSGSGGEQFF. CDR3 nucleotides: TGCAGTGCTAGCCACGGAGGTAGCGGGAGTGGGGGTGAGCAGTTCTTC.